The 10 T cell receptor beta chains given below trace back to one sample, sequenced in a study of T cells in Graves' hyperthyroidism and ophthalmopathy. RNA transcripts provided the source from which TCR beta CDR3 regions were amplified. First-round RT-PCR targeting the TCR CDR3 was performed with the HTBI primer set. A single record per CDR3 protein comes from TCRdb applying MiXCR to the multiplex PCR reads. The sample records a few hundred thousand distinct CDR3 sequences, roughly 15% being singletons. Material for sequencing was blood. These receptors came from a woman aged 40 to 55 with Graves' hyperthyroidism that later progressed to Graves' ophthalmopathy.

V is TRBV9 and J is TRBJ2-3, with D perhaps matching TRBD2 (5 bases). Germline values: CDR1 SGDLS, CDR2 YYNGEE. V was shortened by 2 bases and J by 6 bases, with 13 bases between the two germline ends. This CDR3 contains 14 residues. CDR3 amino acids: CASSVRTAQDTQYF. The CDR3 DNA is TGTGCCAGCAGCGTTCGGACTGCCCAGGATACGCAGTATTTT.

In its sample, this clonotype was seen many times. The chain carries TRBV6-1 and TRBJ2-5; 9 nucleotides agree with TRBD2. The V segment lost 7 bases and the J segment 1 base; nucleotides outside the gene matches: 7. Germline loops: CDR1 MNHNS, CDR2 SASEGT. This CDR3 contains 15 residues. The CDR3 DNA follows: TGTGCCAGCACCACGGCGGGAGGGGGCCAAGAGACCCAGTACTTC. Encoded protein: CASTTAGGGQETQYF.

This clonotype was detected many times. The chain has TRBV13 and TRBJ2-1, with 8 bases aligning to TRBD2. The CDR3 spans 13 residues. With 5 bases clipped from V and 8 bases from J, the junction kept 5 bases outside the gene matches. CDR1 is PRHDT and CDR2 is FYEKMQ in the germline V gene (reference sequence). This CDR3 reads CASSGTGGDEQFF. CDR3 DNA: TGTGCCAGCAGCGGGACGGGGGGGGATGAGCAGTTCTTC.

In this sample, this clonotype turned up many times. The gene calls are TRBV5-6 and TRBJ2-5, with D unresolved. The CDR3 length is 15 residues. Trimming removed 2 bases at V and 5 bases at J, with 16 bases between. The germline V gene has CDR1 SGHDT and CDR2 YYEEEE. The CDR3 loop reads CASSFNTMRAETQYF. In DNA form, the CDR3 reads TGTGCCAGCAGCTTTAACACTATGAGAGCGGAGACCCAGTACTTC.

V and J are TRBV9 and TRBJ2-1; possibly TRBD2 for D (6 bases). CDR1 is SGDLS and CDR2 is YYNGEE in the germline V gene. The CDR3 covers 16 residues. V dropped 3 bases and J dropped 3 bases, with 16 bases sitting between them. The CDR3 loop reads CASSGSRDSVYNEQFF. The CDR3 bases are TGTGCCAGCAGCGGATCACGGGACTCGGTCTACAATGAGCAGTTCTTC.

This clonotype was observed many times. The chain links TRBV9 to TRBJ1-5; no reliable D call. Germline V CDR1 and CDR2: SGDLS, YYNGEE. Trimming removed 0 bases at V and 0 bases at J, with 13 bases between. The CDR3 runs to 17 residues. For the CDR3, the DNA is TGTGCCAGCAGCGTAGGATCCGGACCTGATAGCAATCAGCCCCAGCATTTT. It specifies CASSVGSGPDSNQPQHF.

This clonotype was recorded at least ten times. V is TRBV29-1 and J is TRBJ2-2; D is unresolved. The V end lost 4 bases, the J end lost 1 base, and 10 bases lay between the germline ends. The CDR3 length is 14 residues. Per germline, CDR1 SQVTM and CDR2 ANQGSEA. CDR3: CSVVLPGNTGELFF. In DNA, the CDR3 is TGCAGCGTTGTACTCCCAGGGAACACCGGGGAGCTGTTTTTT.

This rearrangement joins TRBV6-2 or TRBV6-3 to TRBJ1-2; 9 positions agree with TRBD1. The CDR3 runs 15 residues. J lost 0 bases, V lost 6 bases, and 5 bases had no gene match. Germline V gene lookup returns CDR1 MNHEY and CDR2 SVGEGT. Here the CDR3 reads CASRGTGSANYGYTF. Here the CDR3 DNA reads TGTGCCAGCAGGGGGACAGGGTCGGCTAACTATGGCTACACCTTC.

The rearrangement joins TRBV4-1 to TRBJ2-1, with D possibly matching TRBD2 (5 bases). The CDR3 covers 15 residues. Trimming took 4 bases from V and 7 from J, leaving 17 bases between them. CDR1 MGHRA and CDR2 YSYEKL come from the germline V gene. This CDR3 is CASSPEDGQRNEQFF. The CDR3 DNA sequence: TGCGCCAGCAGCCCCGAGGACGGGCAGCGGAATGAGCAGTTCTTC.

CDR3 sequence reads: CASSLLGGGEGNQPQHF. DNA for the CDR3: TGTGCCAGCAGTTTACTTGGGGGGGGCGAGGGCAATCAGCCCCAGCATTTT. This chain links TRBV28 with TRBJ1-5; D may be TRBD1 (6 bases). The germline V gene has CDR1 MDHEN and CDR2 SYDVKM. V lost 2 bases, J lost 2 bases, and 16 bases lay in between. The CDR3 consists of 17 residues.